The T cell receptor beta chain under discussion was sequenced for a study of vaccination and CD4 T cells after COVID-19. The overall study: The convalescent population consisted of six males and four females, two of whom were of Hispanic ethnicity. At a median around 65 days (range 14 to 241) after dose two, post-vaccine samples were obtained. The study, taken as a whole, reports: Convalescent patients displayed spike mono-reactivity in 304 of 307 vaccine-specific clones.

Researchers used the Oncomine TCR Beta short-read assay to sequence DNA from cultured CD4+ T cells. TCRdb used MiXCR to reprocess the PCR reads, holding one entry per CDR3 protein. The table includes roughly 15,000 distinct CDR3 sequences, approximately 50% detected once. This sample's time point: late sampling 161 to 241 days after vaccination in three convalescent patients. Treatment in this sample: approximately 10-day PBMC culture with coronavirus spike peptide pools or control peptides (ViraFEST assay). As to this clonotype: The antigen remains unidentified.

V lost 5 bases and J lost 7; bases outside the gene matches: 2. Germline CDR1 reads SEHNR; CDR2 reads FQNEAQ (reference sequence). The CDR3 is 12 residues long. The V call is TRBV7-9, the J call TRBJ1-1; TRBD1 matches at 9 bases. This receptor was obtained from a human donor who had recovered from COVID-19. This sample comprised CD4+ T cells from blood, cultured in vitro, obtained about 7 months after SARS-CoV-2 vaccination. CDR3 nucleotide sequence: TGTGCCAGCAGCCGGACAGGGGTTGAAGCTTTCTTT. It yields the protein CASSRTGVEAFF.